This entry features one T cell receptor beta chain sequence. No antigen is known for it. These data belong to a study of cytomegalovirus exposure and HLA in healthy donors. At the level of the study: The roughly 120 validation repertoires matched the 500 to 750 first-cohort repertoires in platform, a later analysis reported. Study findings and constraints: The dataset shows that most TCR sequences were rare, while some public TCRs occurred in many donors.

This CDR3 contains 18 residues. V was clipped by 4 bases and J by 2 bases; unmatched bases: 13. CDR1 and CDR2 (germline): SGHVS, FNYEAQ. Only in-frame clones appear in the TCRdb table, and some are missing; sequencing was by immunoSEQ multiplex PCR. The data hold about 200,000 clones, with approximately 82% observed a single time. V gene TRBV7-6 combines with J gene TRBJ2-3; 9 bases line up with TRBD2. The TCR was taken from a woman aged 18 to 35 in good health and CMV-seronegative. The sample taken for sequencing was PBMCs. Here the CDR3 reads CASSSRPPASGITDTQYF. The CDR3 DNA sequence: TGTGCCAGCAGCTCCCGGCCCCCGGCTAGCGGGATCACAGATACGCAGTATTTT.